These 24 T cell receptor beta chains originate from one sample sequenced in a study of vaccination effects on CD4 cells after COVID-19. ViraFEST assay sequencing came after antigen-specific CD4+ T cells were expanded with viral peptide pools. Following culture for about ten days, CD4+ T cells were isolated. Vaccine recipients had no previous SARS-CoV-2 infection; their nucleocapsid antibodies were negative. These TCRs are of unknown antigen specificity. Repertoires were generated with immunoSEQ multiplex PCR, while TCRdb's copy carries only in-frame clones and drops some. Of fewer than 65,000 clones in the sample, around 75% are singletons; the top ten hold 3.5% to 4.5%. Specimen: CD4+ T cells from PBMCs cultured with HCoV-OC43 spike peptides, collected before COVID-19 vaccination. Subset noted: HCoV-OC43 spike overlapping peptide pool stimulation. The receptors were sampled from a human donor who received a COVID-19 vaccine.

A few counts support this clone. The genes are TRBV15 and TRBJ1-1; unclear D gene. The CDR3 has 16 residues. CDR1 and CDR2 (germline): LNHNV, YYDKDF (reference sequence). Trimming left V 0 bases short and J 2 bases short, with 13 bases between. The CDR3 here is CATSRDPLGRNTEAFF. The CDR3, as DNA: TGTGCCACCAGCAGAGACCCCCTGGGCAGAAACACTGAAGCTTTCTTT.

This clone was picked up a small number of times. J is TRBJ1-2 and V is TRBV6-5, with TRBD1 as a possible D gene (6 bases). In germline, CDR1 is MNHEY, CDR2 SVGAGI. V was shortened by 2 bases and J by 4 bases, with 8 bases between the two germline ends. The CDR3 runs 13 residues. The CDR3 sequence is CASSYGGGYGYTF. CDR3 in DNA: TGTGCCAGCAGTTACGGAGGGGGCTATGGCTACACCTTC.

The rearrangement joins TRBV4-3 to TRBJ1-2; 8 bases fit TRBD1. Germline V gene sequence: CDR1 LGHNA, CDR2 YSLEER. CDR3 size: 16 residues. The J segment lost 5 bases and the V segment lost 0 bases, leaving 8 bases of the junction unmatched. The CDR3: CASSQDRAGGGYGYTF. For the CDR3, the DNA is TGCGCCAGCAGCCAAGATAGAGCAGGGGGCGGGTATGGCTACACCTTC.

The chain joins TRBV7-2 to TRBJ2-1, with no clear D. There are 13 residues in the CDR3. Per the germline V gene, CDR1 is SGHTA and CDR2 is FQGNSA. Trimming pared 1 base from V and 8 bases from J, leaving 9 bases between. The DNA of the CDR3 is TGTGCCAGCAGCTTAGGATCGGTCTATGAGCAGTTCTTC. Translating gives CASSLGSVYEQFF.

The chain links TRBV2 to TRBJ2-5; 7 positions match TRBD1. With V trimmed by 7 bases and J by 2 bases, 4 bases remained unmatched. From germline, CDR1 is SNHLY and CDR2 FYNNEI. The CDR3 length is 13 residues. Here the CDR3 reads CASTNRGQETQYF. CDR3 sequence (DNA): TGTGCCAGCACCAACAGGGGTCAAGAGACCCAGTACTTC.

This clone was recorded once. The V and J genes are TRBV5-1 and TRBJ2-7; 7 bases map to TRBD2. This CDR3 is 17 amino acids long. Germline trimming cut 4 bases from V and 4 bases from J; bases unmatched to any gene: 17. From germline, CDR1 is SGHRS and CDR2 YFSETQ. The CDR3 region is CASSIPLVGGTKYEQYV. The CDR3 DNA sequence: TGCGCCAGCAGCATACCCTTGGTCGGGGGGACTAAATACGAGCAGTACGTC.

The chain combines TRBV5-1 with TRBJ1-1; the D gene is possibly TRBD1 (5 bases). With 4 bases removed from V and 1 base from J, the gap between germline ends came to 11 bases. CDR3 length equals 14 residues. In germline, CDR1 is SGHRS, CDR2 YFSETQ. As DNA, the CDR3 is TGCGCCAGCAGCCATGGGGGGGGGAACACTGAAGCTTTCTTT. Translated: CASSHGGGNTEAFF. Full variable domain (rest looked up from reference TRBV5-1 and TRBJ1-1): KAGVTQTPRYLIKTRGQQVTLSCSPISGHRSVSWYQQTPGQGLQFLFEYFSETQRNKGNFPGRFSGRQFSNSRSEMNVSTLELGDSALYLCASSHGGGNTEAFFGQGTRLTVV.

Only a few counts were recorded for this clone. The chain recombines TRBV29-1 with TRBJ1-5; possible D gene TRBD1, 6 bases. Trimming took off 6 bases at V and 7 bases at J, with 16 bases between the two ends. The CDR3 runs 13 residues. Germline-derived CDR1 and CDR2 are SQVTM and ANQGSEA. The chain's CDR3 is CSVARATGQPQHF. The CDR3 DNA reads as TGCAGCGTAGCCCGGGCCACAGGGCAGCCCCAGCATTTT.

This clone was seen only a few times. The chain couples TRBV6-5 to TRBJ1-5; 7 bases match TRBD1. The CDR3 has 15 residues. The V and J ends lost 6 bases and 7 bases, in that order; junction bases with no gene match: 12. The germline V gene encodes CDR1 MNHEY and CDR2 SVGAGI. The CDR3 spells CASRGSGRGLQPQHF. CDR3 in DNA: TGTGCCAGCAGAGGATCGGGGAGGGGGCTACAGCCCCAGCATTTT.

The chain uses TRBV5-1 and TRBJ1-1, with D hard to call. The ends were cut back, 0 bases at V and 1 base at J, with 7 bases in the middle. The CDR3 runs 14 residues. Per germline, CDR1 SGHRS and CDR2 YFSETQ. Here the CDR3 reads CASSLVTANTEAFF. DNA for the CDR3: TGCGCCAGCAGCTTGGTCACTGCGAACACTGAAGCTTTCTTT.

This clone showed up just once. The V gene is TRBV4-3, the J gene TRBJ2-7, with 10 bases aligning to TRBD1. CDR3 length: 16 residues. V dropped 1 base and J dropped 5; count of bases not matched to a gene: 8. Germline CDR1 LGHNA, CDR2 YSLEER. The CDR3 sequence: CASSQGRAGTGDEQYV. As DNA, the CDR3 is TGCGCCAGCAGCCAAGGTCGCGCCGGGACAGGGGACGAGCAGTACGTC.

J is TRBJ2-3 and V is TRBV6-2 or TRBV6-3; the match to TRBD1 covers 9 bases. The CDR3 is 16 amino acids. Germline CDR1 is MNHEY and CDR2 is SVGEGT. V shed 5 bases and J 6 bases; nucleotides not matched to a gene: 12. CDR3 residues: CASSLSRQGVGDTQYF. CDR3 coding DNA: TGTGCCAGCAGTCTTTCTCGACAGGGGGTGGGTGATACGCAGTATTTT.

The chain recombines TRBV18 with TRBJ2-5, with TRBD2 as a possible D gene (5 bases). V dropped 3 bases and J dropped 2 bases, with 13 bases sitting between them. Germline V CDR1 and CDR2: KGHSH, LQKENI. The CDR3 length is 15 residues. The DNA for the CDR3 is TGTGCCAGCTCACCGACTACGCACTCACAAGAGACCCAGTACTTC. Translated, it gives CASSPTTHSQETQYF.

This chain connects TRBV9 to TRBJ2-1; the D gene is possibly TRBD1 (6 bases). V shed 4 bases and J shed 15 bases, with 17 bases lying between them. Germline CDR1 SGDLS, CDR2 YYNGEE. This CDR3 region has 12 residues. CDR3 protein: CASSPTQGIWFF. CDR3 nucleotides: TGTGCCAGCAGCCCTACACAGGGCATCTGGTTCTTC.

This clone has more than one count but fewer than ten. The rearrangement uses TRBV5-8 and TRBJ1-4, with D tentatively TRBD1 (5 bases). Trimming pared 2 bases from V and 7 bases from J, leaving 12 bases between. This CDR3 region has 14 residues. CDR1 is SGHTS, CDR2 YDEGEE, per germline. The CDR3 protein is CASSFRGPGEKLFF. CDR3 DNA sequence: TGTGCCAGCAGCTTTCGGGGACCGGGTGAAAAACTGTTTTTT.

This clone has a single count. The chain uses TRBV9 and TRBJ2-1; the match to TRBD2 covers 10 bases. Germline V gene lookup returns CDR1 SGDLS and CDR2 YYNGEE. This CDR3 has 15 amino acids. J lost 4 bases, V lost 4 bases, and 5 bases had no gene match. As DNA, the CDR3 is TGTGCCAGCAGCCCAAGCGGGGGGGTTTACAATGAGCAGTTCTTC. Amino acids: CASSPSGGVYNEQFF.

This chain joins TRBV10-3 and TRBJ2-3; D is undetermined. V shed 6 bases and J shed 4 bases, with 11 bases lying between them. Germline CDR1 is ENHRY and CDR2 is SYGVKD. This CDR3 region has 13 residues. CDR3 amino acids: CAISGPTADTQYF. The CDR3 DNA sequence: TGTGCCATCAGCGGACCTACTGCAGATACGCAGTATTTT.

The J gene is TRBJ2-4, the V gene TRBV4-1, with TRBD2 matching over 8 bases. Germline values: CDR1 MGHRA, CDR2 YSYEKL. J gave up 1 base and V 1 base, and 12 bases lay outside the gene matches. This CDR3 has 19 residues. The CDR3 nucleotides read TGCGCCAGCAGCCAAGTGGGGGGTAGCGGGGAGGGGGCCAAAAACATTCAGTACTTC. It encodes CASSQVGGSGEGAKNIQYF.

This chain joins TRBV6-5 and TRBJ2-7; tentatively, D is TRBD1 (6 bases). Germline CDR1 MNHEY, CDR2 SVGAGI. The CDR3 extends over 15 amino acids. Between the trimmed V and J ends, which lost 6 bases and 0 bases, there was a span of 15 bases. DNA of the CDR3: TGTGCCAGCAGCGATACAGGGACGAGCTCCTACGAGCAGTACGTC. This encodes CASSDTGTSSYEQYV.

In DNA, the CDR3 is TGTGCCAGCAGCCCACGGACAGGGGGCGCTGGGGCCAACGTCCTGACTTTC. Amino acids: CASSPRTGGAGANVLTF. The chain recombines TRBV9 with TRBJ2-6; TRBD1 agrees at 11 bases. The germline gives CDR1 SGDLS, CDR2 YYNGEE. The CDR3 has 17 amino acids. Trimming at V came to 4 bases and at J to 2 bases, leaving 5 bases not matched to a gene.

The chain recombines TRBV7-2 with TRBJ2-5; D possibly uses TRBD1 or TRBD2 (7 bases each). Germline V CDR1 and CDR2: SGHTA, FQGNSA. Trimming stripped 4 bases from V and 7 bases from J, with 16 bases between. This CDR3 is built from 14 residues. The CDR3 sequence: CASSSGGVRGTQYF. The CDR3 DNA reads TGTGCCAGCAGCTCAGGGGGGGTTAGAGGGACCCAGTACTTC.

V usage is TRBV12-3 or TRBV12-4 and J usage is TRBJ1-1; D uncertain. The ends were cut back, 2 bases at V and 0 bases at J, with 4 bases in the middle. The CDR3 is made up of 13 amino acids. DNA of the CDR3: TGTGCCAGCAGTTTACAGCTGAACACTGAAGCTTTCTTT. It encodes CASSLQLNTEAFF.

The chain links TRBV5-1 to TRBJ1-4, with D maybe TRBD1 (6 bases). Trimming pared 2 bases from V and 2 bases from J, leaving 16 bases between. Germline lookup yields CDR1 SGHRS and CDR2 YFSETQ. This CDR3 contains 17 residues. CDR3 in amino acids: CASSLRRGGGTNEKLFF. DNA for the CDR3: TGCGCCAGCAGCTTACGGCGTGGGGGCGGCACTAATGAAAAACTGTTTTTT.

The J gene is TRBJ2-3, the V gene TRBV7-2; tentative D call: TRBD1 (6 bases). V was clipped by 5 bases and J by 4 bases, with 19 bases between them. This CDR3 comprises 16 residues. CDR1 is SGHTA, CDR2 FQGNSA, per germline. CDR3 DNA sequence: TGTGCCAGCAGCGTGACGGGCTCCAGGGGTCCAGATACGCAGTATTTT. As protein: CASSVTGSRGPDTQYF.